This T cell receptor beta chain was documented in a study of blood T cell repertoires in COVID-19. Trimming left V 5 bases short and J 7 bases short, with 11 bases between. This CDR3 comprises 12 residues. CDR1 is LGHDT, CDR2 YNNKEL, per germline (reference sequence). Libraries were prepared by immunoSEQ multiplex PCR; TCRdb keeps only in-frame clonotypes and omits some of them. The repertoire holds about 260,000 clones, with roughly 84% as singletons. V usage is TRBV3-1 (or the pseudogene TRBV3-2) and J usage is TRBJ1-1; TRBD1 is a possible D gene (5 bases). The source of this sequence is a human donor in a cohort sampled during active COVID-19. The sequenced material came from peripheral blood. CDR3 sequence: CASSTGTGEAFF. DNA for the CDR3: TGTGCCAGCAGCACAGGTACGGGTGAAGCTTTCTTT.